What follows are 24 T cell receptor beta chains derived from one specimen sequenced in a study of T-cell memory formation after mild COVID-19. TCRdb re-analysed the 5' RACE reads in MiXCR, keeping a single row per CDR3 protein. Of about 410,000 distinct CDR3 sequences listed, 23% were seen once; the top ten hold roughly 14%. Material: PBMCs or a T cell subset sorted from them (not recorded which). The receptors derive from an adult woman who had mild COVID-19 (a few samples of this study predate the infection). Cell type and time point are not known.

The gene calls are TRBV6-5 and TRBJ2-1; D gene uncertain. CDR3 length: 15 amino acids. With 6 bases removed from V and 5 bases from J, the gap between germline ends came to 17 bases. Germline V gene lookup returns CDR1 MNHEY and CDR2 SVGAGI. DNA for the CDR3: TGTGCCAGCAGAGGTCTGCTCCTGGTCGACAATGAGCAGTTCTTC. Protein: CASRGLLLVDNEQFF.

This clonotype occurred a few times. The chain couples TRBV7-2 to TRBJ2-1, with TRBD2 matching over 10 bases. J gave up 5 bases and V 1 base, and 5 bases lay outside the gene matches. Germline assignment: CDR1 SGHTA and CDR2 FQGNSA. The CDR3 has 16 amino acids. This CDR3 is CASSLGPAGGNNEQFF. The CDR3 bases are TGTGCCAGCAGCTTAGGCCCAGCGGGAGGGAACAATGAGCAGTTCTTC.

This clonotype was observed a handful of times. The CDR3 nucleotides read TGTGCCAACGGCCAAGGGGAGGGAATGGACAGGGTGATCTTTGGTGAAGCTTTCTTT. It encodes CANGQGEGMDRVIFGEAFF. This chain connects TRBV19 to TRBJ1-1; 8 bases are shared with TRBD1. This CDR3 is built from 19 residues. From germline, CDR1 is LNHDA and CDR2 SQIVND (reference sequence). The junction had 29 bases not matched to a gene; V was cut back by 10 bases and J by 7 bases.

V gene TRBV4-3 combines with J gene TRBJ2-1; 15 bases are a match to TRBD2. J gave up 7 bases and V 2 bases, and 3 bases lay outside the gene matches. Germline CDR1 LGHNA, CDR2 YSLEER. CDR3 length: 16 amino acids. Here the CDR3 reads CASSQTGTSGRNEQFF. The CDR3 region has the DNA TGCGCCAGCAGCCAAACCGGGACTAGCGGGAGGAATGAGCAGTTCTTC.

DNA for the CDR3: TGCAGTGCTGGACAGGGGACGGACTATGGCTACACCTTC. Translation gives CSAGQGTDYGYTF. J is TRBJ1-2 and V is TRBV20-1; 9 nucleotides agree with TRBD1. Germline trimming cut 5 bases from V and 3 bases from J; bases unmatched to any gene: 4. In germline, CDR1 is DFQATT, CDR2 SNEGSKA (reference sequence). The CDR3 covers 13 residues.

The gene calls are TRBV7-6 and TRBJ2-5; 7 bases fit TRBD1. CDR3 length equals 15 residues. Looked up from germline, CDR1 is SGHVS and CDR2 is FNYEAQ. Trimming removed 4 bases from V and 2 bases from J; junction bases left unmatched: 7. The CDR3 is CASSSMGTEQETQYF. Here the CDR3 DNA reads TGTGCCAGCAGCTCAATGGGGACAGAACAAGAGACCCAGTACTTC.

The chain combines TRBV7-2 with TRBJ2-7; no definite D call. Looked up from germline, CDR1 is SGHTA and CDR2 is FQGNSA. Trimming took 4 bases from V and 3 from J, leaving 7 bases between them. The CDR3 totals 12 residues. CDR3 DNA sequence: TGTGCCAGCAGCTCGGAGAGCTACGAGCAGTACTTC. Protein product: CASSSESYEQYF.

The chain is built from TRBV20-1 and TRBJ2-2, with D perhaps assigned TRBD1 or TRBD2 (5 bases each). V was trimmed by 5 bases and J by 4 bases, leaving 14 bases between them. In germline, CDR1 is DFQATT, CDR2 SNEGSKA (reference sequence). The CDR3 consists of 14 residues. CDR3 sequence: CSAPGTLVTGELFF. The CDR3 DNA reads TGCAGTGCTCCCGGGACCCTTGTCACCGGGGAGCTGTTTTTT.

This clonotype was found a few times. The chain couples TRBV18 to TRBJ1-1, with unresolved D. The CDR3 sequence is 13 residues long. Germline assignment: CDR1 KGHSH and CDR2 LQKENI. V was cut by 0 bases and J by 5 bases, with 7 bases left in between. CDR3 loop: CASSPPTRTEAFF. The CDR3 bases are TGTGCCAGCTCACCACCGACGAGAACTGAAGCTTTCTTT.

The chain has TRBV6-6 and TRBJ2-1; the match to TRBD2 covers 11 bases. J was trimmed by 15 bases and V by 8 bases; bases with no gene match: 18. Germline CDR1 MNHNY, CDR2 SVGAGI (reference sequence). The CDR3 has 15 amino acids. The CDR3 sequence: CASRVRTSGLQALFF. CDR3 nucleotides: TGTGCCAGCCGCGTTCGGACTAGCGGGCTTCAAGCCCTGTTCTTC.

This clonotype was counted a few times. CDR3 coding DNA: TGTGCCCGCCAGACAGGGTACGAGCAGTACTTC. Protein product: CARQTGYEQYF. The rearrangement links TRBV30 to TRBJ2-7; 7 bases are shared with TRBD1. V dropped 8 bases and J dropped 4; count of bases not matched to a gene: 5. The CDR3 has 11 residues. In germline, CDR1 is GTSNPN, CDR2 SVGIG (reference sequence). Full variable domain (rest looked up from reference TRBV30 and TRBJ2-7): SQTIHQWPATLVQPVGSPLSLECTVEGTSNPNLYWYRQAAGRGLQLLFYSVGIGQISSEVPQNLSASRPQDRQFILSSKKLLLSDSGFYLCARQTGYEQYFGPGTRLTVT.

The rearrangement uses TRBV6-6 and TRBJ2-2, with 8 bases identical to TRBD1. The germline CDR1 and CDR2 sequences are MNHNY and SVGAGI (reference sequence). V shed 6 bases, J shed 4 bases, and the junction held 10 bases outside the gene matches. This CDR3 has 16 amino acids. The CDR3 DNA is TGTGCCAGCAGGAATCAGGGGGCAAAGGGCACCGGGGAGCTGTTTTTT. Protein: CASRNQGAKGTGELFF.

This clonotype was seen more than once but under ten times. J is TRBJ2-3 and V is TRBV5-1; 7 nucleotides line up with TRBD2. The CDR3 extends over 14 amino acids. The germline V gene has CDR1 SGHRS and CDR2 YFSETQ. With V trimmed by 0 bases and J by 6 bases, 4 bases remained unmatched. This chain's CDR3 is CASSLALATDTQYF. CDR3 DNA: TGCGCCAGCAGCTTGGCACTAGCGACCGATACGCAGTATTTT.

The chain links TRBV4-1 to TRBJ2-5, with 10 bases aligning to TRBD2. The CDR3 has 16 residues. The germline V gene encodes CDR1 MGHRA and CDR2 YSYEKL. The trim removed 0 bases at V and 5 bases at J, leaving 6 bases unmatched. This CDR3 is CASSQDLAGARETQYF. The CDR3, as DNA: TGCGCCAGCAGCCAAGATCTAGCGGGGGCCAGGGAGACCCAGTACTTC.

This clonotype showed up just a few times. The V call is TRBV6-5, the J call TRBJ2-5; D possibly matches TRBD1 or TRBD2 (5 bases each). The CDR3 runs 12 residues. V shed 8 bases and J shed 4 bases, with 11 bases lying between them. Germline CDR1 is MNHEY and CDR2 is SVGAGI. CDR3 nucleotide sequence: TGTGCCAGCCGAGGGACGGGAGAGACCCAGTACTTC. Amino acid sequence: CASRGTGETQYF.

The chain couples TRBV5-1 to TRBJ2-7; the D gene is possibly TRBD2 (7 bases). The germline V and J ends were trimmed by 4 bases and 2 bases, with 19 bases remaining between them. From germline, CDR1 is SGHRS and CDR2 YFSETQ. This CDR3 spans 16 amino acids. CDR3 coding DNA: TGCGCCAGCAGCGGGGGCGCGGGAGCTCCCCCCTACGAGCAGTACTTC. Translation: CASSGGAGAPPYEQYF. The variable domain in full, completed from reference TRBV5-1 and TRBJ2-7, reads KAGVTQTPRYLIKTRGQQVTLSCSPISGHRSVSWYQQTPGQGLQFLFEYFSETQRNKGNFPGRFSGRQFSNSRSEMNVSTLELGDSALYLCASSGGAGAPPYEQYFGPGTRLTVT.

The chain joins TRBV10-3 to TRBJ2-2; D uncertain. Looked up from germline, CDR1 is ENHRY and CDR2 is SYGVKD. The ends were cut back, 6 bases at V and 3 bases at J, with 14 bases in the middle. The CDR3 is made up of 15 amino acids. The CDR3 here is CAISPALLHTGELFF. CDR3 DNA sequence: TGTGCCATCAGCCCGGCCCTATTACACACCGGGGAGCTGTTTTTT.

This clonotype was recorded many times. V and J are TRBV2 and TRBJ1-1; no reliable D call. CDR1 and CDR2 from the germline V gene are SNHLY and FYNNEI. Trimming removed 4 bases from V and 5 bases from J, with 14 bases in between. The CDR3 spans 14 residues. CDR3 DNA sequence: TGTGCCAGCAGTGTATCAGAACTTGGGACTGAAGCTTTCTTT. It encodes CASSVSELGTEAFF.

V gene TRBV7-9 combines with J gene TRBJ2-7; 8 bases line up with TRBD2. V was clipped by 10 bases and J by 2 bases; unmatched bases: 10. The germline CDR1 and CDR2 sequences are SEHNR and FQNEAQ (reference sequence). CDR3 length: 14 amino acids. The CDR3 sequence: CAISPGLVAYEQYF. The CDR3 nucleotides read TGTGCCATAAGCCCGGGACTAGTGGCCTACGAGCAGTACTTC. The full variable domain, rest sourced from reference TRBV7-9 and TRBJ2-7, is DTGVSQNPRHKITKRGQNVTFRCDPISEHNRLYWYRQTLGQGPEFLTYFQNEAQLEKSRLLSDRFSAERPKGSFSTLEIQRTEQGDSAMYLCAISPGLVAYEQYFGPGTRLTVT.

The chain links TRBV10-3 to TRBJ2-2, with D perhaps given as TRBD1 or TRBD2 (5 bases each). Germline CDR1 ENHRY, CDR2 SYGVKD. CDR3 length: 14 residues. Trimming took 9 bases from V and 2 from J, leaving 13 bases between them. The CDR3 DNA is TGTGCCATGGGGACGGACTCTAACACCGGGGAGCTGTTTTTT. Translation: CAMGTDSNTGELFF.

This clonotype has more than one count but fewer than ten. This chain uses TRBV9 with TRBJ2-3, with TRBD2 matching over 8 bases. The CDR3 consists of 16 residues. The germline V gene encodes CDR1 SGDLS and CDR2 YYNGEE. J was trimmed by 3 bases and V by 0 bases; bases with no gene match: 6. The CDR3 DNA reads TGTGCCAGCAGCGTAGAGACGGGGGGGCCGACAGATACGCAGTATTTT. Encoded protein: CASSVETGGPTDTQYF. Drawing the rest from reference TRBV9 and TRBJ2-3, the complete variable domain is DSGVTQTPKHLITATGQRVTLRCSPRSGDLSVYWYQQSLDQGLQFLIQYYNGEERAKGNILERFSAQQFPDLHSELNLSSLELGDSALYFCASSVETGGPTDTQYFGPGTRLTVL.

This clonotype was seen more than once but under ten times. The chain carries TRBV7-6 and TRBJ1-2, with D possibly matching TRBD1 (6 bases). The CDR3 is made up of 15 amino acids. The V gene's germline CDR1 is SGHVS and CDR2 FNYEAQ. The V and J ends lost 1 base and 5 bases respectively, with 14 bases between them. The CDR3 DNA sequence: TGTGCCAGCAGCTTAGAGTCTGCAGGGGTTTATGGCTACACCTTC. Protein sequence: CASSLESAGVYGYTF. The full variable domain, with the rest looked up from reference TRBV7-6 and TRBJ1-2, is GAGVSQSPRYKVTKRGQDVALRCDPISGHVSLYWYRQALGQGPEFLTYFNYEAQQDKSGLPNDRFSAERPEGSISTLTIQRTEQRDSAMYRCASSLESAGVYGYTFGSGTRLTVV.

In DNA form, the CDR3 reads TGTGCCTGGAGTGTAGGGACTAGCGGATACAATGAGCAGTTCTTC. It encodes CAWSVGTSGYNEQFF. The rearrangement links TRBV30 to TRBJ2-1, with 11 bases aligning to TRBD2. The CDR3 runs 15 residues. V lost 0 bases, J lost 4 bases, and 2 bases stayed unmatched. The germline V gene encodes CDR1 GTSNPN and CDR2 SVGIG (reference sequence).

The rearrangement links TRBV5-1 to TRBJ2-1; TRBD2 matches at 10 bases. The germline gives CDR1 SGHRS, CDR2 YFSETQ. This CDR3 is built from 16 residues. The trim removed 3 bases at V and 2 bases at J, leaving 5 bases unmatched. The CDR3 DNA reads as TGCGCCAGCAGCTCGTCCAGCGGGAGGGCCTACAATGAGCAGTTCTTC. Translation: CASSSSSGRAYNEQFF.